A single TCR beta chain is shown here with its context. The antigen it recognizes is unknown. No qualities accompany the bases; no much larger clone lies one base away. Systemically healthy Caucasian individuals from Russia, approximately 39 in total and aged roughly 6 to 95 years, were included as donors. Approximately 9 milliliters of peripheral blood were collected from each donor into EDTA-treated Vacutainer tubes. Ficoll-Paque density-gradient centrifugation was used to isolate PBMCs, with at least 6 million per sample. Trizol reagent was used to extract total RNA from the PBMCs, yielding at least 5 micrograms per sample. For every donor, an aliquot of PBMCs went through flow cytometry to measure the percentages of naive CD45RAhigh/CD27high T cells. This sample was included in a study of blood T cells in healthy people across ages (dated by TCRdb to about 2015). Notes on the research overall: In model experiments, roughly one uniquely barcoded TCR beta cDNA molecule per two T cells was captured by template switching. Age-related changes in TCR beta repertoire diversity were measured in the study by deep sequencing normalized with unique cDNA molecular identifiers. To avoid experimental bias, donors of different ages were distributed randomly across sequencing lanes. Two additional independent replicas of 1 million unique cDNA reads from the same blood draw were analyzed for two donors (one aged 18 to 30 and one aged 80 or older). The donors were split into four age groups: young (average around 15 years), middle-aged (about 40), aged (over 55) and long-lived (roughly 80). The investigation overall reported the following: As age increased, observed TCR beta diversity per million T cells dropped in a roughly linear way, and a significant reduction was already evident by age about 36. Donor CMV infection status was unknown, potentially confounding age-related changes in expanded clonotypes. There was a strong correlation between observed TCR beta diversity and the percentage of naive T cells measured by flow cytometry. Because profiling used bulk unsorted PBMCs, naive and antigen-experienced compartments could not be compared conclusively. Compared with the aged group, more naive CD4+ T cells, fewer expanded clones and increased TCR diversity were shown by the long-lived group, suggesting age selection. Estimates of total diversity from one million sequenced T cells were regarded as lower bounds and underestimates.

V ends up 10 bases short and J 3 bases short, with an unmatched junction base count of 7. Reading the germline V gene gives CDR1 ENHRY and CDR2 SYGVKD. Its CDR3 holds 13 amino acids, cysteine through phenylalanine. Here the CDR3 DNA is all that survives: 39 bases in frame from base 1. Library preparation employed 5' RACE. A second PCR of about 7 to 12 cycles was run with a J-beta primer mix and a sample-barcoded 5' primer. Each TCR beta cDNA molecule received a unique molecular identifier from a template-switch 5' adaptor carrying 12 random nucleotides. At least 2.5 million CDR3-containing paired-end reads were obtained from each sample. The Mint cDNA synthesis kit, primed by a TRBC-specific oligonucleotide, was used to synthesize first-strand cDNA from all RNA. After uracil-DNA glycosylase treatment, a first 18-cycle PCR used universal primers M1SS and BC2_uni_R on all cDNA. As for how the authors treated the data: Normalization of each sample was performed by random selection of 1 million high-quality reads, each carrying a distinct molecular identifier. Reads with shared molecular identifiers were discarded instead of being binned into consensus sequences. MiTCR, run with a Q25 quality threshold and the strictest error-elimination algorithm, handled CDR3 identification, clonotype clustering and error correction. A nonparametric unseen species model with Euler transformation was used to estimate a lower bound on total TCR beta diversity. TCRdb reprocessing: public reads trimmed at Q25 with fastp, clones called with MiXCR, in-frame beta chains kept. Rows merge per CDR3 protein into single entries with the most common DNA and genes. These V and J calls are TCRdb output, not the study's own analysis. The sample data list 1.8 million or so distinct CDR3 sequences, and more than 35% of these were observed just once. 23% of the sample lies in the top ten.

Sample: blood. The TCR comes from a human donor in good health. This receptor chain uses TRBV10-3 and TRBJ2-5; 8 nucleotides in the junction match TRBD1. The nucleotide sequence reads TGTGCCACCGTACAGGGGGTGGAAGAGACCCAGTACTTC. It translates to CATVQGVEETQYF.